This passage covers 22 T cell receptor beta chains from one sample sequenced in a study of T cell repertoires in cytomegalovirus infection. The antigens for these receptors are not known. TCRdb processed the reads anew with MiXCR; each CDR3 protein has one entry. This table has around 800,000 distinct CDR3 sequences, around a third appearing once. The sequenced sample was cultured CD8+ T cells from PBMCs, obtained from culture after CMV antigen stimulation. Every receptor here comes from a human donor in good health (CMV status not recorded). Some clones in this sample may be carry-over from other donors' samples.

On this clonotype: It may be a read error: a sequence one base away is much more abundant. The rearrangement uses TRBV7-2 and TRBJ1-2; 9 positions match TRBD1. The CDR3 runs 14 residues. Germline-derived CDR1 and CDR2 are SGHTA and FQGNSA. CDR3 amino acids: CANSFRDRDYGYTF. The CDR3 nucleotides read TGTGCCAACAGCTTCCGGGACAGGGATTATGGCTACACCTTC.

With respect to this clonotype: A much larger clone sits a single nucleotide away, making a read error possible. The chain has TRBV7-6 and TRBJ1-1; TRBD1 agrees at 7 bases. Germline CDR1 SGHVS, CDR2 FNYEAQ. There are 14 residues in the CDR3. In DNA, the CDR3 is TGTGCCAACAGCCCGACAGGGATGAACACTGAAGCTTTCTTT. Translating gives CANSPTGMNTEAFF.

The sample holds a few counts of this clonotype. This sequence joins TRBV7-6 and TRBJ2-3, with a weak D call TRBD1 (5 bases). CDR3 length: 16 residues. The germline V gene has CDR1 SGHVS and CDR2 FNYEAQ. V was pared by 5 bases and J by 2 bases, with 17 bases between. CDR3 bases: TGTGCCAGCAGCCCCCTACAGGATTTAGACACAGATACGCAGTATTTT. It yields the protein CASSPLQDLDTDTQYF.

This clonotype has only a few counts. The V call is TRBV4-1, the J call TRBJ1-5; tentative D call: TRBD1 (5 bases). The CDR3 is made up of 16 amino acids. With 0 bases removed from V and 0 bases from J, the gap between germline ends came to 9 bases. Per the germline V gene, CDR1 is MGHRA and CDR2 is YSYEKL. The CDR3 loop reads CASSQDTGLSNQPQHF. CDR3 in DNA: TGCGCCAGCAGCCAAGATACAGGTCTTAGCAATCAGCCCCAGCATTTT.

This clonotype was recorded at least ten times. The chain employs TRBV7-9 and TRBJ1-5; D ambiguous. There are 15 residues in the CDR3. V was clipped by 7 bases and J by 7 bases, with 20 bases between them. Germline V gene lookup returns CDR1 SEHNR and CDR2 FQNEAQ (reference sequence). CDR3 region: CASTLRPAGDQPQHF. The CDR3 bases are TGTGCCAGCACCCTCCGTCCCGCAGGTGACCAGCCCCAGCATTTT.

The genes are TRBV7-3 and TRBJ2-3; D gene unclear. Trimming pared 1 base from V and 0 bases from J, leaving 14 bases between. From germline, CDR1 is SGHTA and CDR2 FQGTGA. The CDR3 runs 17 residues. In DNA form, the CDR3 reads TGTGCCAGCAGCTTAAGGGTTGGCGAAACTAGCACAGATACGCAGTATTTT. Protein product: CASSLRVGETSTDTQYF.

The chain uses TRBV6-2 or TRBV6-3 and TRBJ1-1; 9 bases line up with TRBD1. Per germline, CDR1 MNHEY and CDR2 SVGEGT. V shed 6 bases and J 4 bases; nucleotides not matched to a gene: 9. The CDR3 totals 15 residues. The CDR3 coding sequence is TGTGCCAGCAGAGGACAGGGGCCGGCCGGCACTGAAGCTTTCTTT. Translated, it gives CASRGQGPAGTEAFF.

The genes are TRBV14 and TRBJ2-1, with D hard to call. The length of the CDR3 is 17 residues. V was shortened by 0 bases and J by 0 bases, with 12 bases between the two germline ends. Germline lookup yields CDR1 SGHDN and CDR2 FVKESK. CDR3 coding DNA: TGTGCCAGCAGCCAAGATGAACGGGTCAGCTCCTACAATGAGCAGTTCTTC. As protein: CASSQDERVSSYNEQFF.

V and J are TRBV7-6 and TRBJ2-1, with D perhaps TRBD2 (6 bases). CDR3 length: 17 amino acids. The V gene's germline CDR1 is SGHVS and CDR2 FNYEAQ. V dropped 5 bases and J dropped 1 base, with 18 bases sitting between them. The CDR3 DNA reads TGTGCCAGCAGCGCTAGCGCAACGGGGAGGTCCTACAATGAGCAGTTCTTC. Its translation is CASSASATGRSYNEQFF.

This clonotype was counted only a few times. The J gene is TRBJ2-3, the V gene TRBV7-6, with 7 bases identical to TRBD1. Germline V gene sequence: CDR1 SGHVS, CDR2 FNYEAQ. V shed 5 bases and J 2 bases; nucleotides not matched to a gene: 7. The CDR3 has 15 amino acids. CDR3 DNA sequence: TGTGCCAGCAGCGCCCGACAGGGAATCACAGATACGCAGTATTTT. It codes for CASSARQGITDTQYF.

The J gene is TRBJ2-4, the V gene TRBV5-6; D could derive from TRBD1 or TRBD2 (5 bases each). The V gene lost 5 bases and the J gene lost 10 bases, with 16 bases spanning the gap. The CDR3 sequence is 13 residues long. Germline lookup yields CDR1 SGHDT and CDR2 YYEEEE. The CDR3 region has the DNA TGTGCCAGCAGTTCCGGGACCGGCAATATTCAGTACTTC. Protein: CASSSGTGNIQYF.

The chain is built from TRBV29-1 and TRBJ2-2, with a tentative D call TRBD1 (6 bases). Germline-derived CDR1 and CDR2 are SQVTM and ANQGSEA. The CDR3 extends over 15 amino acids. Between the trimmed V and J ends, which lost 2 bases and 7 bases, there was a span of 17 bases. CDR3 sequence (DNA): TGCAGCGTTGAACTTGTGGGGGCCTACAACGGGGAGCTGTTTTTT. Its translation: CSVELVGAYNGELFF.

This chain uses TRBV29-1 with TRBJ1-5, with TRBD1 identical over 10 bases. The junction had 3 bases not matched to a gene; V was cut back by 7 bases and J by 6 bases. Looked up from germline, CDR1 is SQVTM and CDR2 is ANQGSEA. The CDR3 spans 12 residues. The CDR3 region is CSARQGAQPQHF. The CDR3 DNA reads TGCAGCGCAAGACAGGGGGCTCAGCCCCAGCATTTT. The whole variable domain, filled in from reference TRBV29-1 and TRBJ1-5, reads SAVISQKPSRDICQRGTSLTIQCQVDSQVTMMFWYRQQPGQSLTLIATANQGSEATYESGFVIDKFPISRPNLTFSTLTVSNMSPEDSSIYLCSARQGAQPQHFGDGTRLSIL.

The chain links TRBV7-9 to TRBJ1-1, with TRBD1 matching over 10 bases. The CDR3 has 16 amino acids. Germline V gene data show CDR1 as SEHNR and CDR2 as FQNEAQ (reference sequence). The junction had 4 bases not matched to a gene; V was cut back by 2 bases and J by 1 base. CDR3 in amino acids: CASSLFRDRGNTEAFF. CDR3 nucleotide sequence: TGTGCCAGCAGCTTATTTCGGGACAGGGGGAACACTGAAGCTTTCTTT.

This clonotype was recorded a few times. The CDR3 spells CASKQGFSYEQYV. In DNA, the CDR3 is TGTGCCAGCAAGCAGGGATTCTCCTACGAGCAGTACGTC. The rearrangement joins TRBV6-6 to TRBJ2-7; the D gene is possibly TRBD1 (5 bases). The V end lost 7 bases, the J end lost 0 bases, and 10 bases lay between the germline ends. Germline CDR1 reads MNHNY; CDR2 reads SVGAGI (reference sequence). This CDR3 comprises 13 residues.

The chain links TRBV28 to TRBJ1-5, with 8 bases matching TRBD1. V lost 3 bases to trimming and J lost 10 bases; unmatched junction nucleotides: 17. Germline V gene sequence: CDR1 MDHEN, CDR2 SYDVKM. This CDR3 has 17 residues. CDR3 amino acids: CASSLGPSRDRWEPQHF. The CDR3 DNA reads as TGTGCCAGCAGTTTGGGTCCCAGCCGGGACAGGTGGGAACCCCAGCATTTT.

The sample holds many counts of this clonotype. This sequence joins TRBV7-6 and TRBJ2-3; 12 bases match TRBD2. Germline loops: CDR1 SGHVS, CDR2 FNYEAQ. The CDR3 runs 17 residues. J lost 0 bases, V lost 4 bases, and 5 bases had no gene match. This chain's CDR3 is CASSSRLAGASTDTQYF. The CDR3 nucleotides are TGTGCCAGCAGCTCCAGACTAGCGGGGGCTAGCACAGATACGCAGTATTTT.

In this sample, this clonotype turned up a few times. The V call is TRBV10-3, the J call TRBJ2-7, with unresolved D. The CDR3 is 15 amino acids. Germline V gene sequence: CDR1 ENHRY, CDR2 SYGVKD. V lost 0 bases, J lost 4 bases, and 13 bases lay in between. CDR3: CAISESARKPYEQYV. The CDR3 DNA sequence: TGTGCCATCAGTGAGTCGGCGAGGAAACCGTACGAGCAGTACGTC.

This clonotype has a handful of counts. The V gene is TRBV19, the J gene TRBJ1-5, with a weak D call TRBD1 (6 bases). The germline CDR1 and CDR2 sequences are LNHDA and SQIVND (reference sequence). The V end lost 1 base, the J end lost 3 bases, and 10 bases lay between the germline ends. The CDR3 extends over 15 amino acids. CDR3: CASSIVSGANQPQHF. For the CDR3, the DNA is TGTGCCAGTAGTATAGTGTCAGGGGCCAATCAGCCCCAGCATTTT.

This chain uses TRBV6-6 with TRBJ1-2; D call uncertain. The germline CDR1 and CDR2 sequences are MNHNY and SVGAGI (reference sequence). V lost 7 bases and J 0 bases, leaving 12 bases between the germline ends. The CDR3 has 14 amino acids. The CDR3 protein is CASIDVGTNYGYTF. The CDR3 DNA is TGTGCCAGCATCGACGTGGGTACTAACTATGGCTACACCTTC.

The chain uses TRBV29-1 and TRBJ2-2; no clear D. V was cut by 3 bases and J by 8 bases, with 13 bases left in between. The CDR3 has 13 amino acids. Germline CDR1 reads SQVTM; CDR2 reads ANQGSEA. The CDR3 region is CSVDSPVLGELFF. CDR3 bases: TGCAGCGTTGATAGTCCCGTTTTGGGGGAGCTGTTTTTT.

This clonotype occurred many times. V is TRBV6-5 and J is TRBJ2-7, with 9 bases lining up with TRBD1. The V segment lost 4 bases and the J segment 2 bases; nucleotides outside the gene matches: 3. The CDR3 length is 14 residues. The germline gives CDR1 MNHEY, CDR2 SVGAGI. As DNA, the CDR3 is TGTGCCAGCAGTTTTCGACAGGGGGCCTACGAGCAGTACTTC. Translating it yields CASSFRQGAYEQYF.